This T cell receptor beta chain was observed in a study of T cell responses to AZD1222 COVID-19 vaccine. Study outcomes and limitations: Variant regions that are unmutated are reportedly the target of nearly half of spike-specific TCRs.

Remarks on this clone: Its antigen is still unknown.

Sequencing used immunoSEQ multiplex PCR; TCRdb keeps in-frame clones, though not all of them. Of 130,000 to 150,000 clones listed, around 92% are singletons. The clonotype originates from an adult who had recovered from COVID-19. Sequenced material: peripheral blood, taken after recovery from COVID-19.

This chain's CDR3 is CSVEALGVDTGELFF. The CDR3 DNA reads TGCAGCGTTGAAGCGTTGGGGGTCGACACCGGGGAGCTGTTTTTT. This chain links TRBV29-1 with TRBJ2-2; D may be TRBD1 or TRBD2 (5 bases each). Looked up from germline, CDR1 is SQVTM and CDR2 is ANQGSEA. Trimming removed 1 base from V and 3 bases from J, with 12 bases in between. This CDR3 region has 15 residues.